This TCR beta chain is from a study of Graves' ophthalmopathy and Graves' hyperthyroidism. Study-wide results and limits: Ophthalmopathy could be told apart from stable hyperthyroidism by a 13-signature model (approximately 90% sensitivity, approximately 76% specificity). Most expanded clonotypes from thyroid (those above 0.001 frequency) were also found in blood. Progression of ophthalmopathy was predicted by the model with less than 71% sensitivity and around 72% specificity.

CDR1 is DFQATT and CDR2 is SNEGSKA in the germline V gene (reference sequence). CDR3 length equals 14 residues. Trimming took off 0 bases at V and 6 bases at J, with 11 bases between the two ends. The study amplified TCR beta CDR3 regions using RNA transcripts. First-round RT-PCR with HTBI primers preceded a second-round multiplex PCR. TCRdb processed the multiplex PCR reads anew with MiXCR; each CDR3 protein has one entry. In the table there are around 1.1 million distinct CDR3 sequences, 35% to 45% of which are singletons. This clonotype showed up just a few times. The antigen remains unidentified. V gene TRBV20-1 combines with J gene TRBJ2-2, with D uncertain. The sequencing sample was made of peripheral blood or thyroid tissue (not recorded which). This sequence was found in an adult man with Graves' hyperthyroidism. This CDR3 reads CSAREASSAGELFF. The CDR3 nucleotides are TGCAGTGCTAGAGAAGCGTCTAGTGCCGGGGAGCTGTTTTTT.